This T cell receptor beta chain was observed in a study of Graves' ophthalmopathy and Graves' hyperthyroidism. Trimming took off 7 bases at V and 3 bases at J, with 13 bases between the two ends. The germline V gene encodes CDR1 MNHEY and CDR2 SVGAGI. The CDR3 sequence is 13 residues long. This clonotype was seen at least ten times. RNA transcripts provided the template for amplifying TCR beta CDR3 regions. Second-round multiplex PCR came after a first-round RT-PCR that employed HTBI primers. TCRdb processed the multiplex PCR reads anew with MiXCR; each CDR3 protein has one entry. Here the sample spans about 340,000 distinct CDR3 sequences, 15% to 20% being singletons.

The chain joins TRBV6-5 to TRBJ2-7; D is perhaps TRBD1 (5 bases). This clonotype originated in an adult man with Graves' ophthalmopathy. What was sequenced was peripheral blood. The CDR3 bases are TGTGCCAGCAACGGAGCAGGGCTCTACGAGCAGTACTTC. It specifies CASNGAGLYEQYF.